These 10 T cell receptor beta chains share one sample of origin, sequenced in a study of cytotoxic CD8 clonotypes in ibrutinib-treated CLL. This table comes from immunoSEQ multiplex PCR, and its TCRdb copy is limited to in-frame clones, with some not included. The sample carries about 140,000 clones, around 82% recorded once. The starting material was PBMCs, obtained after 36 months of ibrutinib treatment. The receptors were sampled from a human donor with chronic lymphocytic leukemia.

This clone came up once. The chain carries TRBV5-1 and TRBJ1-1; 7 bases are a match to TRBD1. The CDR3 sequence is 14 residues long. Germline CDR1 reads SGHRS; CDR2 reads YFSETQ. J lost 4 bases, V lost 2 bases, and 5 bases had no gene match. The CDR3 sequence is CASSFPGGSTEAFF. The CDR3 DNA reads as TGCGCCAGCAGCTTTCCAGGGGGAAGCACTGAAGCTTTCTTT.

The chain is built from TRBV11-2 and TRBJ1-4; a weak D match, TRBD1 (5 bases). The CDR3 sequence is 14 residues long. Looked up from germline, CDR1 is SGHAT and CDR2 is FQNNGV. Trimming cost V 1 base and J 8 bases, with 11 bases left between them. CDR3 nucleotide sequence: TGTGCCAGCAGCTTAGGCCGGAGGGGCGAAAAACTGTTTTTT. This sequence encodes CASSLGRRGEKLFF.

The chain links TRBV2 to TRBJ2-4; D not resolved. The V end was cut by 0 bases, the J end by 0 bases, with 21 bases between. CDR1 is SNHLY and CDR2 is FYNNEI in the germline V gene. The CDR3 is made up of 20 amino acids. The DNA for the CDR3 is TGTGCCAGCAGTGAAGCAGACCCATATACGGTCTTACTAGCCAAAAACATTCAGTACTTC. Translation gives CASSEADPYTVLLAKNIQYF. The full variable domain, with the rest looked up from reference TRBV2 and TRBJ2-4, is EPEVTQTPSHQVTQMGQEVILRCVPISNHLYFYWYRQILGQKVEFLVSFYNNEISEKSEIFDDQFSVERPDGSNFTLKIRSTKLEDSAMYFCASSEADPYTVLLAKNIQYFGAGTRLSVL.

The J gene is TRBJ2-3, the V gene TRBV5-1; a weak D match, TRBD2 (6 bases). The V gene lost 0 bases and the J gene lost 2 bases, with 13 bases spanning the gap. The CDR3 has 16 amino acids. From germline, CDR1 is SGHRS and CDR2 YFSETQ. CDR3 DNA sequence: TGCGCCAGCAGCTTGGGGAGGGAACCCCCCACAGATACGCAGTATTTT. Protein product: CASSLGREPPTDTQYF.

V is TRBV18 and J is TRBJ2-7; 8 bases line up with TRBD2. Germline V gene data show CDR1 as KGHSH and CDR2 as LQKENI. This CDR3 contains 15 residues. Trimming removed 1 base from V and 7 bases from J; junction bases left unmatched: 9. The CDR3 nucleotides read TGTGCCAGCTCACCACGCGAGGGACTAGGCCGTGAGCAGTACTTC. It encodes CASSPREGLGREQYF.

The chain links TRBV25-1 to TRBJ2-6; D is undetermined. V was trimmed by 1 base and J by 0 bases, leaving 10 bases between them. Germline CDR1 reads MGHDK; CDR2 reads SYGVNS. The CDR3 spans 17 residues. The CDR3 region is CASSELKSISGANVLTF. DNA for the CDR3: TGTGCCAGCAGTGAATTGAAGAGTATCTCTGGGGCCAACGTCCTGACTTTC.

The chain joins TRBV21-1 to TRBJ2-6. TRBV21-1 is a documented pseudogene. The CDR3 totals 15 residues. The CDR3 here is CASSKGWSGANVLTF. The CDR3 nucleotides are TGTGCCAGCAGCAAGGGGTGGTCTGGGGCCAACGTCCTGACTTTC.

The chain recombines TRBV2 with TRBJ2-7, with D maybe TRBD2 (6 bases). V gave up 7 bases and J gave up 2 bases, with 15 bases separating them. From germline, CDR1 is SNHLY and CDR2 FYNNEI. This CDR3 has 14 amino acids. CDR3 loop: CASNGGRTTYEQYF. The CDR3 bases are TGTGCCAGCAATGGAGGACGGACTACCTACGAGCAGTACTTC.

The CDR3 coding sequence is TGTGCCAGCTCACCCCCCGGACAGGGGGGGTATGGCTACACCTTC. Its translation is CASSPPGQGGYGYTF. The chain couples TRBV18 to TRBJ1-2; TRBD1 agrees at 10 bases. Per the germline V gene, CDR1 is KGHSH and CDR2 is LQKENI. J was trimmed by 5 bases and V by 3 bases; bases with no gene match: 6. This CDR3 comprises 15 residues. The full variable domain, its missing parts supplied by reference TRBV18 and TRBJ1-2, is NAGVMQNPRHLVRRRGQEARLRCSPMKGHSHVYWYRQLPEEGLKFMVYLQKENIIDESGMPKERFSAEFPKEGPSILRIQQVVRGDSAAYFCASSPPGQGGYGYTFGSGTRLTVV.

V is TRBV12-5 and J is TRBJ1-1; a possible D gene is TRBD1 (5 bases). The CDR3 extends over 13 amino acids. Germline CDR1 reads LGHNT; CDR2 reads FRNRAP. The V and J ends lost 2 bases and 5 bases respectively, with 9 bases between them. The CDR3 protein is CASGLLGGTEAFF. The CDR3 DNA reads TGTGCTAGTGGTTTGCTCGGGGGTACTGAAGCTTTCTTT.